The entry below gives a single TCR beta chain sequence along with its context. Its antigen is currently unknown. The sample comes from a study of cytomegalovirus exposure and HLA in healthy donors. The V end was cut by 6 bases, the J end by 9 bases, with 12 bases between. The CDR3 is 12 amino acids. Germline CDR1 is MNHEY and CDR2 is SVGAGI. Points from the study as a whole: Later findings reportedly placed an Asian-associated ancestry cluster below the approximately 630-donor mean for N-insertions.

PCR employed 60 Vbeta and 13 Jbeta primers. TCRdb keeps only in-frame clones here, not all; method: immunoSEQ multiplex PCR. The sample holds 90,000 to 120,000 clones, about three quarters seen once. V gene TRBV6-5 combines with J gene TRBJ2-1; D may be TRBD2 (5 bases). Source material: PBMCs. The sequence was obtained from a man aged 25 to 45 in good health and CMV-seronegative. The CDR3 sequence: CASRNIGGEQFF. The CDR3 DNA reads TGTGCCAGCAGGAACATAGGAGGTGAGCAGTTCTTC.